The 22 T cell receptor beta chains below were found in one sample sequenced in a study of control samples from healthy donors and cancer patients. Some clones are missing from TCRdb's copy, which holds only in-frame ones; the method was immunoSEQ multiplex PCR. The table has approximately 160,000 clones, around 92% seen once; the top ten hold 2% to 2.5%. The source material was blood. The receptors shown here come from a woman aged 40 to 50 in good health.

This chain joins TRBV21-1 and TRBJ1-5. TRBV21-1 is designated a pseudogene. This CDR3 region has 14 residues. The CDR3 sequence: CASSKFRMNQPQHF. In DNA form, the CDR3 reads TGTGCCAGCAGCAAATTTAGGATGAATCAGCCCCAGCATTTT.

This chain connects TRBV28 to TRBJ2-7; D is possibly TRBD1 (6 bases). CDR1 and CDR2 (germline): MDHEN, SYDVKM. The V gene lost 9 bases and the J gene lost 0 bases, with 9 bases spanning the gap. The CDR3 contains 12 residues. In DNA form, the CDR3 reads TGTGCCAGTGGGGACATCTCCTACGAGCAGTACTTC. This gives the protein CASGDISYEQYF.

The chain links TRBV5-5 to TRBJ2-7, with D hard to call. This CDR3 spans 13 amino acids. Germline CDR1 reads SGHKS; CDR2 reads YYEKEE (reference sequence). V lost 0 bases and J 6 bases, leaving 10 bases between the germline ends. CDR3 in DNA: TGTGCCAGCAGCTTGGTAGGCACGCCCGAGCAGTACTTC. Translating it yields CASSLVGTPEQYF.

The V call is TRBV6-5, the J call TRBJ1-2, with D unresolved. Trimming pared 7 bases from V and 7 bases from J, leaving 16 bases between. The CDR3 totals 13 residues. Germline CDR1 MNHEY, CDR2 SVGAGI. Here the CDR3 DNA reads TGTGCCAGCAAGTCGGTCGGATATGGTGGCTACACCTTC. Encoded protein: CASKSVGYGGYTF.

J is TRBJ1-2 and V is TRBV12-3 or TRBV12-4; D is uncertain. The CDR3 has 12 residues. Trimming stripped 6 bases from V and 8 bases from J, with 13 bases between. The CDR3 region has the DNA TGTGCCAGCAGAGAGATAGGGAGCGGCTACACCTTC. Translating it yields CASREIGSGYTF.

V is TRBV5-6 and J is TRBJ2-2, with D perhaps matching TRBD2 (6 bases). The V and J ends lost 4 bases and 5 bases respectively, with 21 bases between them. The germline CDR1 and CDR2 sequences are SGHDT and YYEEEE. The CDR3 loop spans 17 amino acids. The CDR3 loop reads CASSGRVQSGVTGELFF. CDR3 nucleotide sequence: TGTGCCAGCAGCGGGCGGGTTCAGTCGGGGGTAACCGGGGAGCTGTTTTTT.

V usage is TRBV28 and J usage is TRBJ2-7; D call uncertain. The CDR3 extends over 10 amino acids. The germline CDR1 and CDR2 sequences are MDHEN and SYDVKM. V lost 6 bases, J lost 3 bases, and 3 bases lay in between. The CDR3 region is CASSLYEQYF. CDR3 in DNA: TGTGCCAGCAGCCTCTACGAGCAGTACTTC.

The sample holds one count of this clone. The chain carries TRBV5-1 and TRBJ1-2; D is undetermined. The CDR3 runs 15 residues. Germline assignment: CDR1 SGHRS and CDR2 YFSETQ. The V gene lost 3 bases and the J gene lost 5 bases, with 17 bases spanning the gap. The CDR3 reads CASSYDGEGAYGYTF. In DNA form, the CDR3 reads TGCGCCAGCAGCTACGATGGGGAGGGCGCTTATGGCTACACCTTC.

The rearrangement uses TRBV5-1 and TRBJ2-3; 12 nucleotides agree with TRBD1. V lost 7 bases to trimming and J lost 5 bases; unmatched junction nucleotides: 17. Germline V gene data show CDR1 as SGHRS and CDR2 as YFSETQ. This CDR3 spans 18 amino acids. The CDR3, as DNA: TGCGCCAGCGGCAAAGCTTATCCGGGACAGGGGGCCGGAGATACGCAGTATTTT. Protein product: CASGKAYPGQGAGDTQYF.

J is TRBJ1-1 and V is TRBV12-3 or TRBV12-4, with D perhaps TRBD1 (5 bases). This CDR3 has 11 residues. The V gene lost 7 bases and the J gene lost 10 bases, with 13 bases spanning the gap. In DNA form, the CDR3 reads TGTGCCAGCAACCGGGGGGATAGAGCTTTCTTT. This encodes CASNRGDRAFF.

V and J are TRBV7-9 and TRBJ1-4, with TRBD1 matching 7 bases. V shed 8 bases and J 7 bases; nucleotides not matched to a gene: 4. This CDR3 has 12 residues. Germline V lookup: CDR1 SEHNR, CDR2 FQNEAQ (reference sequence). The CDR3 DNA reads as TGTGCCAGCGGTCCAGGGGGTGAAAAACTGTTTTTT. It specifies CASGPGGEKLFF.

The chain is built from TRBV6-5 and TRBJ1-1, with TRBD1 identical over 10 bases. There are 16 residues in the CDR3. V shed 4 bases, J shed 4 bases, and the junction held 9 bases outside the gene matches. The germline CDR1 and CDR2 sequences are MNHEY and SVGAGI. DNA for the CDR3: TGTGCCAGCAGTTTATGGACAGGGGGTATTAGCACTGAAGCTTTCTTT. This encodes CASSLWTGGISTEAFF.

V usage is TRBV15 and J usage is TRBJ2-2; D remains ambiguous. Looked up from germline, CDR1 is LNHNV and CDR2 is YYDKDF (reference sequence). V was pared by 1 base and J by 2 bases, with 8 bases between. This CDR3 is built from 15 residues. CDR3 sequence reads: CATSRVSYNTGELFF. CDR3 in DNA: TGTGCCACCAGCAGAGTTTCGTACAACACCGGGGAGCTGTTTTTT.

The chain combines TRBV5-1 with TRBJ1-2; D is undetermined. This CDR3 is 13 amino acids long. Germline V CDR1 and CDR2: SGHRS, YFSETQ. Trimming took 2 bases from V and 2 from J, leaving 7 bases between them. The CDR3 is CASSFGENYGYTF. CDR3 in DNA: TGCGCCAGCAGCTTTGGGGAGAACTATGGCTACACCTTC.

The CDR3 spells CASSFRTGALGYGYTF. The CDR3 coding sequence is TGTGCCAGTAGTTTCCGGACAGGGGCTTTAGGCTATGGCTACACCTTC. The rearrangement joins TRBV19 to TRBJ1-2, with 9 bases fitting TRBD1. V lost 5 bases, J lost 4 bases, and 11 bases stayed unmatched. This CDR3 region has 16 residues. Germline V lookup: CDR1 LNHDA, CDR2 SQIVND (reference sequence).

The J gene is TRBJ1-1, the V gene TRBV12-3 or TRBV12-4; possible D gene TRBD1, 5 bases. This CDR3 has 13 amino acids. The ends were cut back, 5 bases at V and 4 bases at J, with 11 bases in the middle. The DNA of the CDR3 is TGTGCCAGCAGTCGTAGGGGTGGCACTGAAGCTTTCTTT. Translation: CASSRRGGTEAFF.

This clone was observed a single time. This chain connects TRBV14 to TRBJ2-3, with 8 bases aligning to TRBD2. Germline CDR1 and CDR2: SGHDN and FVKESK. The ends lost 4 bases at V and 6 bases at J; junction bases unmatched: 0. The CDR3 covers 12 residues. CDR3 residues: CASSPGGDTQYF. The DNA for the CDR3 is TGTGCCAGCAGCCCGGGGGGGGATACGCAGTATTTT.

The J gene is TRBJ1-1, the V gene TRBV27; 9 bases align to TRBD1. Germline loops: CDR1 MNHEY, CDR2 SMNVEV (reference sequence). The CDR3 contains 15 residues. Trimming removed 5 bases from V and 1 base from J; junction bases left unmatched: 5. Here the CDR3 reads CASSLDRGGNTEAFF. CDR3 sequence (DNA): TGTGCCAGCAGTCTGGACAGGGGAGGGAACACTGAAGCTTTCTTT.

The chain uses TRBV4-1 and TRBJ1-2; D perhaps matches TRBD1 (6 bases). V dropped 0 bases and J dropped 8 bases, with 16 bases sitting between them. Germline CDR1 and CDR2: MGHRA and YSYEKL. The CDR3 loop spans 15 amino acids. In DNA form, the CDR3 reads TGCGCCAGCAGCCAAGAGGGACATTCCCCATGGGGCTACACCTTC. The encoded protein is CASSQEGHSPWGYTF.

The genes are TRBV24-1 and TRBJ1-5; no definite D call. Germline CDR1 is KGHDR and CDR2 is SFDVKD. The CDR3 length is 13 residues. Trimming stripped 2 bases from V and 4 bases from J, with 5 bases between. CDR3 nucleotide sequence: TGTGCCACCAGTGATTGGTATAATCAGCCCCAGCATTTT. Protein sequence: CATSDWYNQPQHF.

V gene TRBV3-1 (or the pseudogene TRBV3-2) combines with J gene TRBJ1-1; D ambiguous. This CDR3 spans 14 amino acids. Between the trimmed V and J ends, which lost 1 base and 5 bases, there was a span of 11 bases. CDR1 and CDR2 (germline): LGHDT, YNNKEL (reference sequence). The CDR3 DNA reads TGTGCCAGCAGCCAAGGCTTTGCGGGGACTGAAGCTTTCTTT. Its translation is CASSQGFAGTEAFF.

The chain links TRBV3-1 (or the pseudogene TRBV3-2) to TRBJ1-3, with a possible D match to TRBD1 (6 bases). CDR1 is LGHDT and CDR2 is YNNKEL in the germline V gene (reference sequence). The CDR3 is made up of 16 amino acids. The V gene lost 4 bases and the J gene lost 0 bases, with 13 bases spanning the gap. This CDR3 reads CASSLNRDLSGNTIYF. In nucleotides, the CDR3 is TGTGCCAGCAGCCTGAACAGGGACCTCTCTGGAAACACCATATATTTT.